Given below is one TCR beta chain in context. This entry belongs to a study of shared T cell receptors in the human thymus. Some clones are missing from TCRdb's copy, which holds only in-frame ones; the method was immunoSEQ multiplex PCR. The table has hundreds of thousands of clones, 70% to 90% seen once; the top ten hold roughly 0.0089%. The CDR3 is 16 residues long. In germline, CDR1 is SGHAT, CDR2 FQNNGV. V lost 0 bases to trimming and J lost 2 bases, with 12 bases between them. The sample also formed part of further work on human thymus T cells.

The V call is TRBV11-2, the J call TRBJ2-3; D gene ambiguous. This clonotype was obtained from a boy in the first two years of life with a congenital heart defect. The sequenced sample consisted of thymocytes. The DNA of the CDR3 is TGTGCCAGCAGCTTAGATCGGGTTAGCCTCACAGATACGCAGTATTTT. Protein sequence: CASSLDRVSLTDTQYF.